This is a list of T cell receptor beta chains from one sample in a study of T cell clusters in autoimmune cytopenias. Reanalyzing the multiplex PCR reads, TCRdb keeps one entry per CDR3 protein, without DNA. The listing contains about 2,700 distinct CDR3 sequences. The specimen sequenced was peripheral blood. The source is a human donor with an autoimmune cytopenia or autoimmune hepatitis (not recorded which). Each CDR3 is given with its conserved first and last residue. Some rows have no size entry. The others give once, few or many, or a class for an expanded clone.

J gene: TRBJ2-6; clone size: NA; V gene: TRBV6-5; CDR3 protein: CASSYQGSGANVLTF
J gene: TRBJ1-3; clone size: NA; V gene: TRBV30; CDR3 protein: CAWSPQGYGNTIYF
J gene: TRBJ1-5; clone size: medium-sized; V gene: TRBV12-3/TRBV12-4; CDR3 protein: CASVSERGAQHF
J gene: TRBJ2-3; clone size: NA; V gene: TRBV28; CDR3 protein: CASSFFGGASTDTQYF
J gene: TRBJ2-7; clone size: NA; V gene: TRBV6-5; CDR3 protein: CASSVAHSSYEQYF
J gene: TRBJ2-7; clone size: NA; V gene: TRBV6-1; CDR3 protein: CASSVGTEQYF
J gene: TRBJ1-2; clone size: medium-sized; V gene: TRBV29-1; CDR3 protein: CSVEWGFQMGYGYTF
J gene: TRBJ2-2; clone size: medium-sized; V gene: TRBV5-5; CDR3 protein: CASSLGVGTGELFF
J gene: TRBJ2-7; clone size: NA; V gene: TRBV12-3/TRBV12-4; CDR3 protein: CASSLSVPGTGSYEQYF
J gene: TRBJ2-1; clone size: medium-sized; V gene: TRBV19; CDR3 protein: CASRTDTLLYNEQFF
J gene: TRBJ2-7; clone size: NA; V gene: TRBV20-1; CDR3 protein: CSARRQGAYEQYF
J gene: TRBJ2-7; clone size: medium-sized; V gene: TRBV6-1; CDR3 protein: CASSSDRSVSYEQYF
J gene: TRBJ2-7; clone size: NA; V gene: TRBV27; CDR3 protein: CASSLSGHSSYEQYF
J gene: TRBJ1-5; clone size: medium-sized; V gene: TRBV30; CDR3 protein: CAWSVKGNQPQHF
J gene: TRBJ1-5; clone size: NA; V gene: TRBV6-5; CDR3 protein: CASSLDRGNSNQPQHF
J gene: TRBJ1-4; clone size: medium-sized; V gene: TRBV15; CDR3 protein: CATSRDYEGTGEKLFF
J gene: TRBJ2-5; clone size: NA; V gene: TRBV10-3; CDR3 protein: CAISGGTSGSERGQTQYF
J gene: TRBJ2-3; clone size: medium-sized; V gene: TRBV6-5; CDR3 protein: CASSDRTSGSSTDTQYF
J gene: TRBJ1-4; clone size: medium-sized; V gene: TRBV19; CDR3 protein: CASSIPRGQFIEKLFF
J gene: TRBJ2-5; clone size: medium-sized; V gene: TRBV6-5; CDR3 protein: CASSYGTIQETQYF
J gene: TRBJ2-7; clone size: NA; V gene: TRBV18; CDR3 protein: CASSPSVDSSYEQYF
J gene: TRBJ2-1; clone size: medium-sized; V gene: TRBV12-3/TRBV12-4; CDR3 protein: CASSQFRQEYNEQFF
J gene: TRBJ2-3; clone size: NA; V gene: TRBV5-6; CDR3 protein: CASSLTYGTEWGTDTQYF
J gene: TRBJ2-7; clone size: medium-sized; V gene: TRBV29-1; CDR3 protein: CSVMTGGYEQYF
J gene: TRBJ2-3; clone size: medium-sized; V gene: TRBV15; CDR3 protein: CATSRDLGGISTDTQYF
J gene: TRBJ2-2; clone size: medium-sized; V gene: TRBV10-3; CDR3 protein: CAISDPRGGSTGELFF
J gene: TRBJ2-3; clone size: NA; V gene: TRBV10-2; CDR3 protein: CATGGGTDTQYF
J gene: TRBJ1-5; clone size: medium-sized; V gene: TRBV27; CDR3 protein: CASSFLGNQPQHF
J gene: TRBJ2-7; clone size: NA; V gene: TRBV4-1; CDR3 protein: CASSPSTHLYEQYF
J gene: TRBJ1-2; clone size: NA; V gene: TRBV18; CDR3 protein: CASRAGDGSYGYTF
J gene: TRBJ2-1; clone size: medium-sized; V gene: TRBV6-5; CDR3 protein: CASSQSGQAYNEQFF
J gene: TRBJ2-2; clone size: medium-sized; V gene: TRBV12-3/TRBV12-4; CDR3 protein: CASSPESPGELFF